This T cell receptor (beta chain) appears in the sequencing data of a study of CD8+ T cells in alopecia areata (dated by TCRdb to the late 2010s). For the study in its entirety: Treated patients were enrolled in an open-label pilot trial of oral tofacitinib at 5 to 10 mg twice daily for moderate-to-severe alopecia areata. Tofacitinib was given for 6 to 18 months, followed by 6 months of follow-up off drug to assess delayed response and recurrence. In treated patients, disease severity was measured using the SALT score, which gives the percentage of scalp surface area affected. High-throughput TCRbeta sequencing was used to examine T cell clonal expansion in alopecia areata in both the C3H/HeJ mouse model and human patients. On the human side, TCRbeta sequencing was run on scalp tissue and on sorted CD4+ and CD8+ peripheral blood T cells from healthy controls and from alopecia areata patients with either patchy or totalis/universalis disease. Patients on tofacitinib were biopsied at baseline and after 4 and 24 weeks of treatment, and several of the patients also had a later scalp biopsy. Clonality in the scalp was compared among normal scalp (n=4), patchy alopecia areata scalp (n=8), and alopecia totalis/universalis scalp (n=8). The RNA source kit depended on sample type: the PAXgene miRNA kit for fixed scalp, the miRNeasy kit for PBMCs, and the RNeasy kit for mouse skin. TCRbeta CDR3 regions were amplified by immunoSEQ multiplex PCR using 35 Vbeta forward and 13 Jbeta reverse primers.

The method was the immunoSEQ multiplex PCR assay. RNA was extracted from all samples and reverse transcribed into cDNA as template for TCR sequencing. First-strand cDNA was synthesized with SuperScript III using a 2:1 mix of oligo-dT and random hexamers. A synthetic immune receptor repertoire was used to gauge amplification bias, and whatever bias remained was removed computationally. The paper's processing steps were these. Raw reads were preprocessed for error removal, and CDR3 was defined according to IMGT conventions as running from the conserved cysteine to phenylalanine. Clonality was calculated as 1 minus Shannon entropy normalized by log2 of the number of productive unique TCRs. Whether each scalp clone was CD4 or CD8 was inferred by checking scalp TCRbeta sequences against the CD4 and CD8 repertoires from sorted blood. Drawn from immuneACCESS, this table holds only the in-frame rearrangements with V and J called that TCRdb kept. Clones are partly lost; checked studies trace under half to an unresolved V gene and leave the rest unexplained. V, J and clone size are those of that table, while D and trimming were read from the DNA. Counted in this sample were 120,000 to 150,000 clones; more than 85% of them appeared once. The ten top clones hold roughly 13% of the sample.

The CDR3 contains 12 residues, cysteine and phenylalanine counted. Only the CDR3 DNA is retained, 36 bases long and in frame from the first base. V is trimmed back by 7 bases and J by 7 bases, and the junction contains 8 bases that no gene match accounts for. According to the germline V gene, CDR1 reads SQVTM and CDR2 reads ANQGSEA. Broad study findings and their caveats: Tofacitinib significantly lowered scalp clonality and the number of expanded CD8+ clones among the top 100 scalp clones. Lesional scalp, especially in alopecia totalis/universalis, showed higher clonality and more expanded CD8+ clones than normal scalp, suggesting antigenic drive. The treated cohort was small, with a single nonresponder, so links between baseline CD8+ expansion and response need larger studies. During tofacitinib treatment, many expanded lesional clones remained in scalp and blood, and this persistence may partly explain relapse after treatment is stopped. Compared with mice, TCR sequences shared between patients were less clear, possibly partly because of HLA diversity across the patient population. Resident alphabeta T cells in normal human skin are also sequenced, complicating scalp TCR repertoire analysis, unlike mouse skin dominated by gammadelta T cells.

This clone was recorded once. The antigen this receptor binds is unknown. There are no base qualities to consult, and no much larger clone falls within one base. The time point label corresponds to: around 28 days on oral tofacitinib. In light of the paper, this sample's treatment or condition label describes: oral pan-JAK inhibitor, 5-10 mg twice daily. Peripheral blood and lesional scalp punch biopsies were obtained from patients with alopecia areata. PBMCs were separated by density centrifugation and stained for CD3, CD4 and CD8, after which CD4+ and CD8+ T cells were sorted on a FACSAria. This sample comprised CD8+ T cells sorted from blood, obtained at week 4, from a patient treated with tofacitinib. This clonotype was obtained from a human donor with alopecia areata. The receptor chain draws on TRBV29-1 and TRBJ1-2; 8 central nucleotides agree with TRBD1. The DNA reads TGCAGCGCCCTGGGACAGGTCTCTGGCTACACCTTC. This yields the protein CSALGQVSGYTF.